This record concerns one TCR beta chain sequence. The method was immunoSEQ multiplex PCR; TCRdb's version includes in-frame clones alone and lacks a portion of them. In the table there are 150,000 to 250,000 clones, about 81% of which are singletons. V gave up 4 bases and J gave up 5 bases, with 23 bases separating them. The CDR3 is made up of 17 amino acids. The V gene's germline CDR1 is SGHRS and CDR2 YFSETQ. This sample is drawn from a study of cytomegalovirus exposure and HLA in healthy donors. Material for sequencing was PBMCs. This chain links TRBV5-1 with TRBJ2-3, with a tentative D call TRBD1 (6 bases). This TCR derives from a woman in her thirties in good health and CMV-seronegative. The CDR3 nucleotides read TGCGCCAGCAGCGCGCCGCACAGGGATCTTTATGGAGATACGCAGTATTTT. This gives the protein CASSAPHRDLYGDTQYF.